This T cell receptor (beta chain) is drawn from a study of shared clonotypes between healthy human individuals. Study-level points and caveats: The naive CD4 repertoires of a handful of donors were compared, and approximately 4.5% of clonotypes were shared.

Concerning this clone: The antigen is undetermined.

On sorted subsets, replicate PCRs used 200 to 250 ng DNA, or around 30,000 T cell genomes. Only in-frame clones appear in the TCRdb table, and some are missing; sequencing was by immunoSEQ multiplex PCR. The sample yields just under 350,000 clones, 70% to 75% seen once. Trimming took 6 bases from V and 2 from J, leaving 22 bases between them. The germline V gene has CDR1 LNHDA and CDR2 SQIVND (reference sequence). This CDR3 is built from 17 residues. Material: memory CD4+ T cells sorted from blood. The subset here: CD45RA-negative fraction. The chain uses TRBV19 and TRBJ2-5; D perhaps matches TRBD2 (6 bases). This receptor was identified in a man aged 25 to 40 in good health. CDR3 residues: CASSWGTSKNLQETQYF. Written as DNA, the CDR3 is TGTGCCAGTAGCTGGGGCACTAGCAAAAACCTACAAGAGACCCAGTACTTC.